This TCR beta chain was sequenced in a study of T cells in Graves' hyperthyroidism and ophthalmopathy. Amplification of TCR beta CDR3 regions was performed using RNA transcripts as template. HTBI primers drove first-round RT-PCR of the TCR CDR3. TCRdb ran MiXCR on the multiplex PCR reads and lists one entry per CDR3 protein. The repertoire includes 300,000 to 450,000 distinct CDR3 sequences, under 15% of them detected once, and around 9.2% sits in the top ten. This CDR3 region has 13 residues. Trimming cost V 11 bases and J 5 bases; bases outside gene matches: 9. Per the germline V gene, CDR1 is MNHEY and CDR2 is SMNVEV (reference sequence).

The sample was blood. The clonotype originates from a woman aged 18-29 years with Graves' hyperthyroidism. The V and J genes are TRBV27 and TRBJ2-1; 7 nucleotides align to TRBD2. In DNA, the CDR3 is TGTGCCCGCAAGCGGGATGGACACAATGAGCAGTTCTTC. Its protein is CARKRDGHNEQFF.